This entry is about one T cell receptor (beta chain). These data come from a study of monozygotic twins with inflammatory bowel disease. The germline gives CDR1 LGHDT, CDR2 YNNKEL (reference sequence). CDR3 size: 14 residues. Each donor had less than 3 ml of blood drawn. Per TCR library, about 3.5 ug of total RNA was used. In eight separate reactions per sample, cDNA was generated. From its re-call of the 5' RACE reads, TCRdb lists each CDR3 protein once, without DNA. Recorded here are around 450,000 distinct CDR3 sequences; the top ten clones represent 2% to 3%. The source of this sequence is a human donor with ulcerative colitis or Crohn's disease, or a healthy co-twin of an affected twin (not recorded which). The gene calls are TRBV3-1 and TRBJ1-2; TCRdb's D gene call, TRBD1, goes unchecked for lack of DNA. Sequenced input: blood. The CDR3 spells CASSQFSTDPGYTF.